This T cell receptor beta chain was documented in a study of PD-1 blockade in classical Hodgkin lymphoma (dated by TCRdb to about 2020). About the investigation overall: Nivolumab dosing was 3 mg/kg intravenously every 2 weeks, continuing until either disease progression or unacceptable toxicity. A peripheral blood immune signature of response to PD-1 blockade in classical Hodgkin lymphoma was defined using TCR beta sequencing and CyTOF. The research as a whole found: Trial patients with a complete response had baseline diversity similar to that of newly diagnosed patients, while partial responders and progressors had significantly lower diversity. By C4D1, a significant rise was seen in CD4+ TCR diversity but not in CD8+ TCR diversity (p=0.0027 vs p=0.16), and the rise was most apparent among complete responders (p=0.02). The study covered only a single clinical trial cohort, and the causes of the repertoire differences, possibly disease activity or prior therapy, were still not defined. Baseline TCR diversity was reported as lower in newly diagnosed patients than in healthy donors, and lower still in relapsed/refractory patients. Lower diversity was seen in patients whose nivolumab began less than 1 year after ASCT, and these patients were left out of later analyses so that immune reconstitution would not confound the results.

Notes on this clone: Its cognate antigen has yet to be identified. No much larger clone exists at a distance of one base, and base qualities are not known.

The Qiagen DNeasy kit was used to extract genomic DNA both from unsorted PBMCs and from the negatively selected CD4+ and CD8+ fractions. Using primers that anneal to V and J segments, immunoSEQ multiplex PCR amplified the TCR beta CDR3 regions. A synthetic immune receptor repertoire was used to minimize amplification bias, and any remaining bias was removed computationally after sequencing. On the authors' methods: Custom Python scripts were used to quantify repertoire diversity as the Shannon entropy index. The unsorted, CD4+ and CD8+ repertoires were each analyzed separately, with the exception of combined analyses, where CD4+ and CD8+ sequences were merged in silico. A clone counted as expanded when the clone's frequency after treatment rose at least 2-fold relative to C1D1, and clones undetected at baseline were given a pseudocount of 0.5. Clones with 0 or 1 copy at C1D1 were defined as singleton clones, while clones with 2 or more copies were defined as non-singleton clones. Clones expanded in unsorted samples were annotated as CD4+, CD8+ or unknown by matching protein sequences in sorted samples from the same patient. Wilcoxon tests were applied to paired samples to test diversity changes from C1D1 to C4D1. The table was pulled from immuneACCESS by TCRdb, which kept in-frame rearrangements only. Such tables lose some clones; where checked, under half of the loss comes from unresolved V genes, and the rest has no known cause. Clonal size and the V and J genes are those of that table, whereas D and trimming came from the DNA. Across this sample there are 90,000 to 100,000 clones, with roughly 73% seen only once. The ten largest clones take up around 8.9% of the sample.

The label giving this sample's time point can be read as: cycle 4 day 1 (C4D1), after 6 weeks of nivolumab. Every trial patient had relapsed after autologous stem cell transplantation, and cohorts A, B and C differed in prior brentuximab vedotin exposure. The trial cohort included 55 to 60 patients with relapsed/refractory classical Hodgkin lymphoma, and each patient had a best overall response of complete response, partial response or progressive disease. Single-agent nivolumab was administered to trial patients in the multi-cohort phase II CheckMate 205 trial. An independent review committee assessed best overall response by applying the 2007 International Working Group response criteria. Trial PBMCs were collected immediately before nivolumab initiation (C1D1) and during therapy at cycle 2 day 1 and cycle 4 day 1. Peripheral blood was collected in 8 mL Vacutainer Cell Preparation Tubes, from which PBMCs were isolated by centrifugation and then cryopreserved.

Its CDR3 holds 15 amino acids, cysteine through phenylalanine. CDR3 DNA is the only sequence kept; it has 45 bases, read in frame from the first base. CDR1 LNHNV and CDR2 YYDKDF are derived from the germline V gene (reference sequence). The junction shows trimming of 3 bases on V and 10 bases on J, plus 16 bases between the germline ends. The receptor was isolated from a human donor with classical Hodgkin lymphoma. Rearrangement joined TRBV15 to TRBJ1-6; perhaps TRBD1 is the D gene, with 5 bases matching. The sequenced sample was peripheral blood mononuclear cells (PBMCs), obtained before the fourth cycle of nivolumab. The bases are TGTGCCACCAGCAGGGCAGGGCCACCAAACTCACCCCTCCACTTT. Its amino acids are CATSRAGPPNSPLHF.